This T cell receptor beta chain comes out of a study of CD8 T cells in ankylosing spondylitis. This clonotype was found a few times. The target antigen is unknown. Construction of TCR beta libraries was performed using quantitative 5'-RACE with molecular barcodes. TCRdb recomputed calls from the 5' RACE reads with MiXCR, one row per CDR3 protein. The table records some 840,000 distinct CDR3 sequences, around 11% of them present only once. Study-wide points: As for the disease-linked clones, they showed a CD8+ phenotype and occurred at relatively low frequencies in peripheral blood. Reports of some motif variants in reactive arthritis synovial fluid and blood predate this one. Matched ankylosing spondylitis synovial fluid reportedly showed significant enrichment of disease-linked clones. Ankylosing spondylitis blood appeared to be characterized by a TCR beta motif of several highly homologous variants.

Trimming pared 4 bases from V and 3 bases from J, leaving 11 bases between. Germline assignment: CDR1 SGHVS and CDR2 FNYEAQ. The CDR3 length is 14 residues. The rearrangement links TRBV7-6 to TRBJ2-3, with unresolved D. The sample was blood, either unsorted or a sorted T cell fraction (not recorded which). The source of this sequence is a male donor with ankylosing spondylitis. CDR3 loop: CASSYQPRTDTQYF. In DNA form, the CDR3 reads TGTGCCAGCAGCTACCAGCCAAGGACAGATACGCAGTATTTT.